These 22 T cell receptor beta chains were sequenced from one sample in a study of regulatory T cells in long-lasting Graves disease. The time point denotes: newly diagnosed GD, antithyroid drugs for less than 3 months. From RNA extracted from PBMCs, the TCR library was made. Arm-PCR of CDR3 regions with iRepertoire HTBI primers generated TCR beta libraries. MiXCR was run by TCRdb on the multiplex PCR reads, yielding one entry per CDR3 protein. Here the sample spans approximately 400,000 distinct CDR3 sequences, roughly 15% being singletons. Material: peripheral blood mononuclear cells (PBMCs), obtained at new diagnosis, from a patient treated with antithyroid drugs. The receptors come from a female donor with Graves disease.

This clonotype was counted ten times or more. The chain combines TRBV7-2 with TRBJ2-1, with TRBD2 as a possible D gene (5 bases). Trimming left V 4 bases short and J 0 bases short, with 19 bases between. CDR3 size: 18 residues. In germline, CDR1 is SGHTA, CDR2 FQGNSA. CDR3 sequence (DNA): TGTGCCAGCAGCTCACTTTTAATAGCGCCGAGCTCCTACAATGAGCAGTTCTTC. Amino acids: CASSSLLIAPSSYNEQFF.

This clonotype was seen repeatedly, ten times or more. The V and J genes are TRBV28 and TRBJ1-1; D might be TRBD1 (6 bases). The V end was cut by 5 bases, the J end by 1 base, with 17 bases between. The CDR3 is made up of 16 amino acids. Germline CDR1 is MDHEN and CDR2 is SYDVKM. The CDR3 here is CASSPLSDRRNTEAFF. The CDR3, as DNA: TGTGCCAGCAGTCCCCTTTCCGACAGGAGGAACACTGAAGCTTTCTTT.

Many counts were recorded for this clonotype. The CDR3 bases are TGTGCCAGCAATCCCGACGCCGGCTATGGCTACACCTTC. It is translated as CASNPDAGYGYTF. The chain combines TRBV6-1 with TRBJ1-2; no clear D. This CDR3 region has 13 residues. Trimming took off 7 bases at V and 4 bases at J, with 13 bases between the two ends. Germline V lookup: CDR1 MNHNS, CDR2 SASEGT.

This clonotype was counted many times. The rearrangement uses TRBV28 and TRBJ1-5; the D gene is possibly TRBD1 (5 bases). The CDR3 loop spans 13 amino acids. Between the trimmed V and J ends, which lost 5 bases and 7 bases, there was a span of 12 bases. Per the germline V gene, CDR1 is MDHEN and CDR2 is SYDVKM. The CDR3 loop is CASSNGDEQPQHF. The CDR3 bases are TGTGCCAGCAGTAACGGGGACGAACAGCCCCAGCATTTT.

Worth noting for this clonotype: This may arise from a read error, as a much more abundant clone is one base away. CDR3 in DNA: TGTGCCATCATGCTCACAGGGTTCCATGGCTACACCTTC. Translating it yields CAIMLTGFHGYTF. This rearrangement joins TRBV10-3 to TRBJ1-2; a weak D match, TRBD1 (6 bases). V lost 7 bases and J lost 6, with 15 bases in between. Germline V gene lookup returns CDR1 ENHRY and CDR2 SYGVKD. The CDR3 has 13 residues.

This clonotype was found many times. The chain couples TRBV7-9 to TRBJ1-2; no clear D. With 4 bases removed from V and 4 bases from J, the gap between germline ends came to 13 bases. The CDR3 loop spans 14 amino acids. The germline V gene has CDR1 SEHNR and CDR2 FQNEAQ (reference sequence). Written as DNA, the CDR3 is TGTGCCAGCAGCTGGGAAATTGGGTCCTATGGCTACACCTTC. Protein product: CASSWEIGSYGYTF.

This clonotype was detected ten times or more. The rearrangement links TRBV27 to TRBJ2-2; no firm D call. CDR3 length: 12 amino acids. The germline V and J ends were trimmed by 8 bases and 0 bases, with 4 bases remaining between them. Germline CDR1 MNHEY, CDR2 SMNVEV (reference sequence). As DNA, the CDR3 is TGTGCCAGCGGTTCGAACACCGGGGAGCTGTTTTTT. Its protein is CASGSNTGELFF.

In its sample, this clonotype was seen many times. The V gene is TRBV28, the J gene TRBJ1-4, with D hard to call. Germline CDR1 reads MDHEN; CDR2 reads SYDVKM. CDR3 size: 16 residues. Between the trimmed V and J ends, which lost 2 bases and 6 bases, there was a span of 16 bases. CDR3 in amino acids: CASSLPLQFWHEKLFF. The DNA for the CDR3 is TGTGCCAGCAGTTTACCCCTGCAGTTCTGGCATGAAAAACTGTTTTTT.

This clonotype was seen repeatedly, ten times or more. This chain's CDR3 is CASSENRVGGYTF. CDR3 bases: TGCGCCAGCAGCGAAAACAGGGTTGGAGGCTACACCTTC. This chain uses TRBV10-1 with TRBJ1-2; D may be TRBD1 (6 bases). The CDR3 runs to 13 residues. In germline, CDR1 is WNHNN, CDR2 SYGVQD (reference sequence). V dropped 6 bases and J dropped 8 bases, with 16 bases sitting between them.

The table lists this clonotype with many counts. The chain couples TRBV11-3 to TRBJ2-7; 9 bases match TRBD1. The CDR3 length is 15 residues. The germline V gene encodes CDR1 SGHNT and CDR2 YENEEA. V gave up 3 bases and J gave up 5 bases; unmatched junction bases: 8. The CDR3 nucleotides are TGTGCCAGCAGCTTGACAGGGGGTAATGTGGACGAGCAGTACTTC. This encodes CASSLTGGNVDEQYF.

This clonotype occurred a few times. The chain uses TRBV12-3 or TRBV12-4 and TRBJ2-6; perhaps D is TRBD1 or TRBD2 (5 bases each). The V gene lost 8 bases and the J gene lost 0 bases, with 26 bases spanning the gap. CDR3 length: 20 amino acids. The CDR3 nucleotides are TGTGCCAGCGGCCACCTGGGAACCGGGACGGCAAGCTCTGGGGCCAACGTCCTGACTTTC. Amino acid sequence: CASGHLGTGTASSGANVLTF.

Ten or more counts support this clonotype. The chain recombines TRBV19 with TRBJ1-5, with D possibly TRBD1 on 5 matching bases. Germline CDR1 is LNHDA and CDR2 is SQIVND (reference sequence). V lost 7 bases to trimming and J lost 7 bases, with 23 bases between them. The CDR3 contains 16 residues. CDR3 nucleotide sequence: TGTGCCAGTACCAACATCCGGGACCACCTGGGGCAGCCCCAGCATTTT. This gives the protein CASTNIRDHLGQPQHF.

In this sample, this clonotype turned up many times. This rearrangement joins TRBV12-3 or TRBV12-4 to TRBJ1-1; D is possibly TRBD1 (5 bases). V lost 4 bases, J lost 0 bases, and 9 bases lay in between. The CDR3 runs to 14 residues. CDR3 loop: CASSWGTVNTEAFF. Here the CDR3 DNA reads TGTGCCAGCAGTTGGGGGACGGTGAACACTGAAGCTTTCTTT.

The chain uses TRBV7-2 and TRBJ2-1; D may be TRBD1 (6 bases). In germline, CDR1 is SGHTA, CDR2 FQGNSA. Trimming removed 5 bases at V and 10 bases at J, with 24 bases between. The length of the CDR3 is 16 residues. CDR3 protein: CASSVLTGSGFREQFF. The CDR3, as DNA: TGTGCCAGCAGCGTACTAACAGGGTCGGGATTTCGCGAGCAGTTCTTC.

This clonotype turned up a few times. This chain uses TRBV7-2 with TRBJ2-5; 7 bases are a match to TRBD1. CDR1 and CDR2 from the germline V gene are SGHTA and FQGNSA. CDR3 length equals 14 residues. With V trimmed by 7 bases and J by 2 bases, 7 bases remained unmatched. CDR3 bases: TGTGCCAGCATGCCGGGACAGAGTCAAGAGACCCAGTACTTC. Protein: CASMPGQSQETQYF.

The chain is built from TRBV4-3 and TRBJ2-1; 7 bases align to TRBD2. Germline CDR1 reads LGHNA; CDR2 reads YSLEER. V dropped 4 bases and J dropped 6; count of bases not matched to a gene: 12. The CDR3 length is 16 residues. CDR3 region: CASSRSREGIRNEQFF. For the CDR3, the DNA is TGCGCCAGCAGCCGATCCAGGGAGGGTATTCGCAATGAGCAGTTCTTC.

This clonotype was counted a few times. The CDR3 loop is CASSPVAGPSTDTQYF. CDR3 nucleotides: TGTGCCAGCTCGCCGGTAGCGGGTCCTAGCACAGATACGCAGTATTTT. The chain joins TRBV18 to TRBJ2-3, with TRBD2 matching 7 bases. Germline loops: CDR1 KGHSH, CDR2 LQKENI. The CDR3 is 16 amino acids. The J segment lost 0 bases and the V segment lost 6 bases, leaving 9 bases of the junction unmatched.

J is TRBJ2-3 and V is TRBV5-4, with TRBD1 identical over 7 bases. This CDR3 comprises 18 residues. The ends lost 4 bases at V and 4 bases at J; junction bases unmatched: 18. Per germline, CDR1 SGHNT and CDR2 YYREEE (reference sequence). As DNA, the CDR3 is TGTGCCAGCAGCCTCAAGAAGGGGGCGGCCCCCGCTTCAGATACGCAGTATTTT. Protein product: CASSLKKGAAPASDTQYF.

This clonotype was observed many times. V gene TRBV15 combines with J gene TRBJ2-2, with 8 bases matching TRBD1. Unmatched junction bases numbered 7, after V lost 0 bases and J lost 1 base. CDR1 and CDR2 from the germline V gene are LNHNV and YYDKDF (reference sequence). This CDR3 has 18 residues. CDR3 residues: CATSRDPPGQENTGELFF. CDR3 DNA: TGTGCCACCAGCAGAGATCCTCCGGGACAGGAGAACACCGGGGAGCTGTTTTTT.

In its sample, this clonotype was seen a few times. The chain employs TRBV4-1 and TRBJ2-1; D is ambiguous. This CDR3 region has 13 residues. The germline V and J ends were trimmed by 5 bases and 10 bases, with 15 bases remaining between them. Germline values: CDR1 MGHRA, CDR2 YSYEKL. CDR3 sequence (DNA): TGCGCCAGCAGCAGAACCGCTCTTGGGGAGCAGTTCTTC. It translates to CASSRTALGEQFF.

This clonotype was seen ten or more times. The chain carries TRBV20-1 and TRBJ1-4; D is undetermined. The CDR3 runs 13 residues. Trimming shortened V by 0 bases and J by 6 bases, and 8 bases separated the two germline ends. CDR1 DFQATT and CDR2 SNEGSKA come from the germline V gene (reference sequence). CDR3 sequence: CSARDYQDEKLFF. In DNA form, the CDR3 reads TGCAGTGCTAGAGATTACCAAGATGAAAAACTGTTTTTT.

Many counts were recorded for this clonotype. The chain has TRBV5-1 and TRBJ1-3; 7 nucleotides line up with TRBD1. Trimming cost V 4 bases and J 4 bases; bases outside gene matches: 5. The CDR3 totals 14 residues. CDR1 is SGHRS, CDR2 YFSETQ, per germline. The CDR3 here is CASSETGSGNTIYF. DNA for the CDR3: TGCGCCAGCAGCGAGACAGGGTCCGGAAACACCATATATTTT.